This T cell receptor (beta chain) was obtained from a study of cytomegalovirus exposure and HLA in healthy donors. Study results and limitations: Accurate predictions that matched the HLA-A and HLA-B alleles of most subjects were reportedly made from TCR beta sequences.

Remarks on this clone: Its antigen is currently unknown.

Germline CDR1 and CDR2: SGHVS and FNYEAQ. This CDR3 comprises 16 residues. The V gene end was trimmed by 1 base and the J gene end by 3 bases; junction bases not matched to a gene: 6. 13 Jbeta primers and 60 Vbeta primers were used for the PCR. Produced via immunoSEQ multiplex PCR; TCRdb's table is partial and in-frame only. The sample lists 150,000 or so clones; around 80% were seen once. The V call is TRBV7-6, the J call TRBJ2-7; 10 bases line up with TRBD2. Sequencing was done on a sample of PBMCs. The receptor's source is a woman aged 35 to 49 in good health and CMV-seropositive. CDR3 residues: CASSLVGLAANYEQYF. The CDR3 DNA reads TGTGCCAGCAGCTTAGTCGGACTAGCGGCTAACTACGAGCAGTACTTC.